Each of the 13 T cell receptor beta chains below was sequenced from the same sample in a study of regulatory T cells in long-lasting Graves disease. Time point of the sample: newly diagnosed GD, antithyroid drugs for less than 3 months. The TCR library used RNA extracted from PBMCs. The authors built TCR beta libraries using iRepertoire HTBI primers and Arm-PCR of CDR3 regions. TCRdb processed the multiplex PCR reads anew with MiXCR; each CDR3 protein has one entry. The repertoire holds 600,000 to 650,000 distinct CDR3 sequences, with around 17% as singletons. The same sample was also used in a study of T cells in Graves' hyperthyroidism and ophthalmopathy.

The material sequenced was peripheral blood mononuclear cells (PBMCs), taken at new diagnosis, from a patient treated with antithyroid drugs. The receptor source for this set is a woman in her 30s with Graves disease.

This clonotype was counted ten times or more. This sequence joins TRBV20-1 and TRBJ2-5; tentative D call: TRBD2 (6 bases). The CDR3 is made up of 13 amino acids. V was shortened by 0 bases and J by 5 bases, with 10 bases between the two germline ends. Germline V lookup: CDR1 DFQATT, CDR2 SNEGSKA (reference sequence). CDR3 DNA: TGCAGTGCTAGAGATCCAGGGAGGGAGACCCAGTACTTC. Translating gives CSARDPGRETQYF.

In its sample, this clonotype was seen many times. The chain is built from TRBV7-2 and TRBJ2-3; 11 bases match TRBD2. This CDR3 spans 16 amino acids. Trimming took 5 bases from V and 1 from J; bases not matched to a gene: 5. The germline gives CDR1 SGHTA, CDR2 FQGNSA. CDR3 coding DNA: TGTGCCAGCAGCCTAAGACTAGCGGGACGCACAGATACGCAGTATTTT. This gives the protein CASSLRLAGRTDTQYF.

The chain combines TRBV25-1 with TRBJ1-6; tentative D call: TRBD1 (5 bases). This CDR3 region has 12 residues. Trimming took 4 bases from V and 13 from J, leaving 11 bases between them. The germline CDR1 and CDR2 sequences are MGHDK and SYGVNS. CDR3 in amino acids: CASSGDSRPLHF. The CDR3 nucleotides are TGTGCCAGCAGTGGGGACTCTAGGCCCCTCCACTTT.

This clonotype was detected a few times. The CDR3 spells CASSKDREGHYTF. CDR3 nucleotides: TGCGCCAGCAGCAAAGACAGGGAAGGACACTACACCTTC. The rearrangement uses TRBV5-1 and TRBJ1-2; 7 bases match TRBD1. The V and J ends lost 4 bases and 10 bases, in that order; junction bases with no gene match: 10. The CDR3 consists of 13 residues. Germline V CDR1 and CDR2: SGHRS, YFSETQ.

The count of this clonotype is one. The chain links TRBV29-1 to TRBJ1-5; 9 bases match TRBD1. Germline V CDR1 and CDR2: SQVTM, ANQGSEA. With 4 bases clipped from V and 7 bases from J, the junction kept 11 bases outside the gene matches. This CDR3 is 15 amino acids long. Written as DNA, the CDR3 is TGCAGCGTTGGATTTGGGACAGGGTTAACGCAGCCCCAGCATTTT. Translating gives CSVGFGTGLTQPQHF.

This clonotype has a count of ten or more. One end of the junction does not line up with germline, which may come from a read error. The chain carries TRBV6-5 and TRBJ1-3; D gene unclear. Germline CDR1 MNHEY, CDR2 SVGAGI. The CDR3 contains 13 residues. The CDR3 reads CASSYVAGNTIYF. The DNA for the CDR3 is TGTGCCAGCAGTTACGTTGCTGGGAACACCATATATTTT.

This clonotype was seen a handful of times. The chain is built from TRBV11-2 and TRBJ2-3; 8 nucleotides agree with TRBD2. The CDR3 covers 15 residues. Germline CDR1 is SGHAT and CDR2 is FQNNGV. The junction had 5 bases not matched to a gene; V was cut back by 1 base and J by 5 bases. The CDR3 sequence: CASSLGGGRGDTQYF. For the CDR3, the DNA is TGTGCCAGCAGCTTAGGCGGGGGGAGGGGAGATACGCAGTATTTT.

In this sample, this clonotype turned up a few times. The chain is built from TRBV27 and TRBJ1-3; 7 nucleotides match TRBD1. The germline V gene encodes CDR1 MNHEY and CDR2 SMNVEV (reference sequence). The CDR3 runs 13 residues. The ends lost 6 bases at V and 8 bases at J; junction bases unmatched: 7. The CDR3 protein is CASRTGTDDTIYF. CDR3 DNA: TGTGCCAGCAGGACCGGGACAGACGACACCATATATTTT.

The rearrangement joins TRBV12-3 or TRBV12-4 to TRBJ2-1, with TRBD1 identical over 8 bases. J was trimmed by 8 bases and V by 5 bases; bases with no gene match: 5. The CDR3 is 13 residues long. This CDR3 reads CASSAGGLDEQFF. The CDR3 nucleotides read TGTGCCAGCAGTGCAGGGGGCTTGGATGAGCAGTTCTTC.

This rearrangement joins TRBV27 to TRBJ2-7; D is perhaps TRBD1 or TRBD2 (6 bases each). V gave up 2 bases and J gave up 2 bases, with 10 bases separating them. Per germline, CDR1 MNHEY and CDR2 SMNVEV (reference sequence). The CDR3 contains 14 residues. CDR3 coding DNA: TGTGCCAGCAGTTTAATGGAGGGGGCCTACGAGCAGTACTTC. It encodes CASSLMEGAYEQYF.

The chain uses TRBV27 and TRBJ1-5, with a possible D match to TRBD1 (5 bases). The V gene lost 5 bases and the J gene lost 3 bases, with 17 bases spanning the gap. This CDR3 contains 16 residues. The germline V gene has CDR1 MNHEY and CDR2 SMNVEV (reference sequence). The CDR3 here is CASSKFQGRVNQPQHF. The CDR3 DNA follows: TGTGCCAGCAGTAAATTTCAGGGACGGGTCAATCAGCCCCAGCATTTT.

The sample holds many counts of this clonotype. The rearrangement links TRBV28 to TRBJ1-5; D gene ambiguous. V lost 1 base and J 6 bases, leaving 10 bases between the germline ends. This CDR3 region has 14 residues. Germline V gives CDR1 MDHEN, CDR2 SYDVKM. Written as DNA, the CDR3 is TGTGCCAGCAGTTTATCGGGTTACAGTCAGCCCCAGCATTTT. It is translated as CASSLSGYSQPQHF.

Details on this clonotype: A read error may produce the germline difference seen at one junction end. CDR3 coding DNA: TGCGCCAGCAGCCAAGTTCAGGACTTC. Its translation: CASSQVQDF. The V and J genes are TRBV4-1 and TRBJ2-5; D ambiguous. Germline CDR1 MGHRA, CDR2 YSYEKL. The CDR3 extends over 9 amino acids.